This TCR beta chain was retrieved from a study of control samples from healthy donors and cancer patients. CDR3 length: 14 residues. The V gene's germline CDR1 is MNHEY and CDR2 SMNVEV (reference sequence). With 6 bases removed from V and 4 bases from J, the gap between germline ends came to 15 bases. Clones were sequenced by immunoSEQ multiplex PCR, and TCRdb holds only the in-frame ones, with some missing. The sample lists 120,000 or so clones; about 89% were seen once. Sequenced material: blood. This clonotype was sampled from a man aged 55 to 70 in good health. The chain is built from TRBV27 and TRBJ1-1, with D maybe TRBD1 (5 bases). The CDR3 DNA reads as TGTGCCAGCAGATTGGGGCGAATATCCACTGAAGCTTTCTTT. Its translation: CASRLGRISTEAFF.